This record concerns one T cell receptor (beta chain) sequence. This record comes from a study of cytomegalovirus exposure and HLA in healthy donors. Trimming pared 0 bases from V and 2 bases from J, leaving 8 bases between. This CDR3 is built from 14 residues. Germline V gene lookup returns CDR1 SGHKS and CDR2 YYEKEE (reference sequence). It was with 60 Vbeta and 13 Jbeta primers that the PCR ran. Under the authors' procedure: Later work found 80 million to 85 million unique TCR beta chains, with some 11 million shared. TCRdb keeps only in-frame clones here, not all; method: immunoSEQ multiplex PCR. V and J calls and clone size come straight from that table; D and trimming were deduced from the DNA. This table holds 90,000 to 120,000 clones, about 80% found once.

This chain joins TRBV5-5 and TRBJ1-2; no reliable D call. The TCR originated in a female donor in good health and CMV-seropositive. Source material: PBMCs. The CDR3 sequence: CASSLARLNYGYTF. The CDR3 DNA reads as TGTGCCAGCAGCTTGGCCCGACTGAACTATGGCTACACCTTC.